This TCR beta chain came from a study of CD8 T cells in Susac syndrome. Random hexamers were used to reverse transcribe about 0.5 to 1 ug of RNA. With immunoSEQ multiplex PCR, TCR beta CDR3 was amplified across 54 Vbeta and 13 Jbeta. TCRdb re-analysed the immunoSEQ multiplex PCR reads in MiXCR, keeping a single row per CDR3 protein. The sample records under 550,000 distinct CDR3 sequences, 75% to 90% being singletons. The authors negatively isolated CD8+ and CD4+ T cells and FACS-enriched TEMRA cells. Trimming removed 0 bases from V and 4 bases from J; junction bases left unmatched: 4. Germline CDR1 is MGHRA and CDR2 is YSYEKL. This CDR3 has 16 residues.

The specimen sequenced was CD8+ T cells from PBMCs. The gene calls are TRBV4-1 and TRBJ1-1, with 11 bases lining up with TRBD1. The origin of this receptor is a human donor with multiple sclerosis. The CDR3 protein is CASSQDSGQGGTEAFF. The CDR3 DNA is TGCGCCAGCAGCCAAGATTCGGGACAGGGGGGCACTGAAGCTTTCTTT.